One sample yielded the 32 T cell receptor beta chains listed below, sequenced in a study of T cell repertoires in cytomegalovirus infection. TCRdb redid the calling of the reads with MiXCR, one entry per CDR3 protein. The sample yields hundreds of thousands of distinct CDR3 sequences, more than 8% seen once. The sample consisted of PBMCs. These receptors were obtained from a human donor in good health (CMV status not recorded). Some clones in this sample may be carry-over from other donors' samples.

This clonotype was detected a few times. V usage is TRBV7-8 and J usage is TRBJ1-2; D not certain. CDR1 is SGHVS, CDR2 FQNEAQ, per germline. The CDR3 consists of 15 residues. Trimming removed 5 bases at V and 4 bases at J, with 17 bases between. CDR3 region: CASSPLTSLGYGYTF. The CDR3 DNA is TGTGCCAGCAGCCCATTGACGTCCTTGGGCTATGGCTACACCTTC.

This clonotype is categorized as medium-sized. This chain uses TRBV7-8 with TRBJ1-1; a weak D match, TRBD1 (5 bases). Germline CDR1 reads SGHVS; CDR2 reads FQNEAQ. The CDR3 totals 14 residues. The ends were cut back, 3 bases at V and 4 bases at J, with 12 bases in the middle. The CDR3 here is CASSLRGGTTEAFF. The CDR3 coding sequence is TGTGCCAGCAGCTTGAGGGGAGGAACCACTGAAGCTTTCTTT.

In this sample, this clonotype turned up many times. The chain joins TRBV12-3 or TRBV12-4 to TRBJ2-1; 8 positions match TRBD2. The CDR3 spans 13 residues. Trimming took 7 bases from V and 4 from J; bases not matched to a gene: 3. In nucleotides, the CDR3 is TGTGCCAGCATTAGCGGGACGTACAATGAGCAGTTCTTC. It translates to CASISGTYNEQFF.

V gene TRBV15 combines with J gene TRBJ1-6; weak D call: TRBD1 (5 bases). This CDR3 is built from 14 residues. CDR1 is LNHNV and CDR2 is YYDKDF in the germline V gene (reference sequence). The V end lost 1 base, the J end lost 10 bases, and 11 bases lay between the germline ends. CDR3 residues: CATSRALGLSPLHF. As DNA, the CDR3 is TGTGCCACCAGCAGAGCTTTGGGGCTCTCACCCCTCCACTTT.

The rearrangement uses TRBV7-8 and TRBJ2-1; TRBD2 matches at 7 bases. Trimming at V came to 9 bases and at J to 2 bases, leaving 10 bases not matched to a gene. The CDR3 loop spans 15 amino acids. Per the germline V gene, CDR1 is SGHVS and CDR2 is FQNEAQ. As DNA, the CDR3 is TGTGCCAGTCGCTATCGGGGGGTGACCTACAATGAGCAGTTCTTC. As protein: CASRYRGVTYNEQFF.

This clonotype was seen a handful of times. The V gene is TRBV5-4, the J gene TRBJ2-7; D is ambiguous. This CDR3 spans 14 amino acids. Trimming cost V 0 bases and J 2 bases, with 9 bases left between them. Germline CDR1 SGHNT, CDR2 YYREEE (reference sequence). The CDR3 reads CASSLGLSTYEQYF. The CDR3 coding sequence is TGTGCCAGCAGCTTGGGACTGTCCACCTACGAGCAGTACTTC.

With respect to this clonotype: At one of its ends the junction is not consistent with the germline gene, which may arise from a read error. The chain employs TRBV6-2 or TRBV6-3 and TRBJ2-3; 10 bases match TRBD1. Germline lookup yields CDR1 MNHEY and CDR2 SVGEGT. The CDR3 length is 20 residues. CDR3 in DNA: TGTGCCAGCAGTTACTCCCCCGGGACAGGGGTTACCCCTAGCACAGATATGCAGTATTTT. This sequence encodes CASSYSPGTGVTPSTDMQYF.

The chain carries TRBV7-2 and TRBJ2-5; TRBD2 agrees at 11 bases. CDR1 and CDR2 from the germline V gene are SGHTA and FQGNSA. CDR3 length equals 17 residues. V dropped 1 base and J dropped 2; count of bases not matched to a gene: 6. The CDR3: CASSLGSLAGAQETQYF. The DNA of the CDR3 is TGTGCCAGCAGCTTAGGGTCACTAGCGGGGGCTCAAGAGACCCAGTACTTC. Full variable domain (missing parts from reference TRBV7-2 and TRBJ2-5): GAGVSQSPSNKVTEKGKDVELRCDPISGHTALYWYRQSLGQGLEFLIYFQGNSAPDKSGLPSDRFSAERTGGSVSTLTIQRTQQEDSAVYLCASSLGSLAGAQETQYFGPGTRLLVL.

CDR3: CSVFDRDRVSGANVLTF. CDR3 in DNA: TGCAGCGTTTTCGATCGGGACAGGGTCTCTGGGGCCAACGTCCTGACTTTC. The genes are TRBV29-1 and TRBJ2-6; 9 nucleotides agree with TRBD1. V shed 5 bases, J shed 0 bases, and the junction held 8 bases outside the gene matches. This CDR3 spans 17 amino acids. Looked up from germline, CDR1 is SQVTM and CDR2 is ANQGSEA.

In this sample, this clonotype turned up a few times. The chain employs TRBV7-3 and TRBJ1-6; D is unclear. The V end was cut by 5 bases, the J end by 7 bases, with 12 bases between. The CDR3 runs 14 residues. CDR1 SGHTA and CDR2 FQGTGA come from the germline V gene. CDR3 DNA sequence: TGTGCCAGCAGCGCCGCGGGCCGCAATTCACCCCTCCACTTT. This codes for CASSAAGRNSPLHF.

This clonotype was found a few times. The gene calls are TRBV6-5 and TRBJ2-7, with 10 bases identical to TRBD1. Trimming took 6 bases from V and 5 from J; bases not matched to a gene: 7. There are 14 residues in the CDR3. Germline V gene lookup returns CDR1 MNHEY and CDR2 SVGAGI. The CDR3 loop reads CASSRSTGGDEQYF. DNA for the CDR3: TGTGCCAGCAGCCGATCGACAGGGGGCGACGAGCAGTACTTC.

This clonotype came up many times. The V and J genes are TRBV7-9 and TRBJ2-2; 8 bases align to TRBD2. V was clipped by 7 bases and J by 2 bases; unmatched bases: 9. CDR1 and CDR2 from the germline V gene are SEHNR and FQNEAQ (reference sequence). CDR3 length: 16 amino acids. CDR3 loop: CASTSTGLANTGELFF. The CDR3 DNA reads TGTGCCAGCACCTCAACTGGACTAGCCAACACCGGGGAGCTGTTTTTT.

This clonotype was counted ten times or more. For the CDR3, the DNA is TGTGCCAGCAGCTTGATACAGGGGGCGGCAAATTCACCCCTCCACTTT. The encoded protein is CASSLIQGAANSPLHF. This chain joins TRBV7-2 and TRBJ1-6; 9 bases map to TRBD1. Germline lookup yields CDR1 SGHTA and CDR2 FQGNSA. J gave up 7 bases and V 3 bases, and 7 bases lay outside the gene matches. The CDR3 totals 16 residues.

This clonotype turned up a few times. The chain combines TRBV24-1 with TRBJ2-3, with TRBD2 matching 13 bases. CDR1 and CDR2 from the germline V gene are KGHDR and SFDVKD. The CDR3 loop spans 16 amino acids. V shed 3 bases and J 2 bases; nucleotides not matched to a gene: 1. The CDR3 is CATSDGTSGNTDTQYF. CDR3 DNA: TGTGCCACCAGTGATGGGACTAGCGGGAACACAGATACGCAGTATTTT.

This clonotype was detected only a few times. The J gene is TRBJ2-2, the V gene TRBV28; TRBD2 agrees at 13 bases. This CDR3 has 16 residues. In germline, CDR1 is MDHEN, CDR2 SYDVKM. With 6 bases clipped from V and 1 base from J, the junction kept 2 bases outside the gene matches. CDR3 residues: CASRRLAGGNTGELFF. The CDR3 DNA reads as TGTGCCAGCAGGAGACTAGCGGGAGGGAACACCGGGGAGCTGTTTTTT.

The sample holds many counts of this clonotype. The rearrangement links TRBV7-6 to TRBJ2-7; maybe TRBD2 (5 bases). The CDR3 covers 14 residues. Germline CDR1 reads SGHVS; CDR2 reads FNYEAQ. V gave up 5 bases and J gave up 2 bases, with 13 bases separating them. The CDR3 bases are TGTGCCAGCAGCGCTAGACGAGGGCCCTACGAGCAGTACTTC. This gives the protein CASSARRGPYEQYF. Full variable domain (rest looked up from reference TRBV7-6 and TRBJ2-7): GAGVSQSPRYKVTKRGQDVALRCDPISGHVSLYWYRQALGQGPEFLTYFNYEAQQDKSGLPNDRFSAERPEGSISTLTIQRTEQRDSAMYRCASSARRGPYEQYFGPGTRLTVT.

The chain carries TRBV19 and TRBJ2-4; 8 nucleotides line up with TRBD1. V gave up 5 bases and J gave up 1 base; unmatched junction bases: 4. Germline V gene lookup returns CDR1 LNHDA and CDR2 SQIVND (reference sequence). CDR3 length: 15 residues. CDR3 DNA sequence: TGTGCCAGTAGTGGTCAGGGGGCTGCCAAAAACATTCAGTACTTC. Protein sequence: CASSGQGAAKNIQYF.

J is TRBJ2-7 and V is TRBV20-1, with 11 positions matching TRBD1. V dropped 5 bases and J dropped 1; count of bases not matched to a gene: 7. The CDR3 loop spans 15 amino acids. Germline V lookup: CDR1 DFQATT, CDR2 SNEGSKA (reference sequence). CDR3 in DNA: TGCAGTGCTGCAACCGGGACAGGGGGTTCCTACGAGCAGTACTTC. Translated: CSAATGTGGSYEQYF.

This clonotype was detected a few times. The rearrangement joins TRBV11-2 to TRBJ1-1; D is perhaps TRBD1 (5 bases). This CDR3 is 15 amino acids long. In germline, CDR1 is SGHAT, CDR2 FQNNGV. Trimming cost V 5 bases and J 3 bases, with 16 bases left between them. For the CDR3, the DNA is TGTGCCAGCAGCCTAAGGGGCTCAAGGGACACTGAAGCTTTCTTT. As protein: CASSLRGSRDTEAFF.

V and J are TRBV19 and TRBJ2-4; 10 nucleotides line up with TRBD1. The CDR3 length is 14 residues. Germline V CDR1 and CDR2: LNHDA, SQIVND (reference sequence). Trimming cost V 6 bases and J 9 bases; bases outside gene matches: 8. CDR3 sequence: CASSRDRGGGIQYF. The CDR3 bases are TGTGCCAGTAGCCGGGACAGGGGAGGGGGCATTCAGTACTTC. The full variable domain, in which reference TRBV19 and TRBJ2-4 provide the parts outside the CDR3, is DGGITQSPKYLFRKEGQNVTLSCEQNLNHDAMYWYRQDPGQGLRLIYYSQIVNDFQKGDIAEGYSVSREKKESFPLTVTSAQKNPTAFYLCASSRDRGGGIQYFGAGTRLSVL.

Ten or more counts support this clonotype. V and J are TRBV7-9 and TRBJ2-7; D not resolved. Germline CDR1 and CDR2: SEHNR and FQNEAQ (reference sequence). Trimming removed 1 base at V and 5 bases at J, with 9 bases between. The CDR3 is 13 residues long. The CDR3 DNA sequence: TGTGCCAGCAGCTTAGACCCCCGACACGAGCAGTACTTC. Residues: CASSLDPRHEQYF.

The chain is built from TRBV9 and TRBJ2-7; 9 nucleotides agree with TRBD1. Per the germline V gene, CDR1 is SGDLS and CDR2 is YYNGEE. With V trimmed by 7 bases and J by 3 bases, 5 bases remained unmatched. The CDR3 extends over 13 amino acids. The CDR3 nucleotides are TGTGCCAGCGGGACAGGGCACATCTACGAGCAGTACTTC. It translates to CASGTGHIYEQYF.

At least ten counts were recorded for this clonotype. V and J are TRBV7-2 and TRBJ2-1; D gene unclear. Germline V gene lookup returns CDR1 SGHTA and CDR2 FQGNSA. V dropped 5 bases and J dropped 9 bases, with 14 bases sitting between them. This CDR3 region has 13 residues. The CDR3 is CASSPLSLVEQFF. CDR3 DNA: TGTGCCAGCAGCCCGCTCTCGTTGGTTGAGCAGTTCTTC.

There are a few counts of this clonotype. The chain combines TRBV20-1 with TRBJ1-5; unclear D gene. Germline lookup yields CDR1 DFQATT and CDR2 SNEGSKA (reference sequence). V dropped 5 bases and J dropped 3 bases, with 14 bases sitting between them. The CDR3 has 14 residues. As DNA, the CDR3 is TGCAGTGCTCAGAGGAGGCAGTCCAATCAGCCCCAGCATTTT. It translates to CSAQRRQSNQPQHF.

In this sample, this clonotype turned up many times. This sequence joins TRBV7-8 and TRBJ2-1; D may be TRBD2 (5 bases). This CDR3 contains 15 residues. The ends were cut back, 4 bases at V and 5 bases at J, with 15 bases in the middle. The germline CDR1 and CDR2 sequences are SGHVS and FQNEAQ. As DNA, the CDR3 is TGTGCCAGCAGCTCCCCCGGTGCGGGTAACAATGAGCAGTTCTTC. It yields the protein CASSSPGAGNNEQFF. Supplemented by reference TRBV7-8 and TRBJ2-1, the full variable domain reads GAGVSQSPRYKVAKRGQDVALRCDPISGHVSLFWYQQALGQGPEFLTYFQNEAQLDKSGLPSDRFFAERPEGSVSTLKIQRTQQEDSAVYLCASSSPGAGNNEQFFGPGTRLTVL.

The V and J genes are TRBV11-3 and TRBJ2-1; D is uncertain. Trimming stripped 7 bases from V and 8 bases from J, with 21 bases between. Germline loops: CDR1 SGHNT, CDR2 YENEEA. The CDR3 extends over 15 amino acids. Here the CDR3 DNA reads TGTGCCAGCACCCTAGGACGGCAACCTAACGATGAGCAGTTCTTC. This translates into CASTLGRQPNDEQFF.

This clonotype showed up many times. The gene calls are TRBV7-2 and TRBJ2-1; no reliable D call. Germline V gene data show CDR1 as SGHTA and CDR2 as FQGNSA. This CDR3 has 12 residues. Between the trimmed V and J ends, which lost 2 bases and 7 bases, there was a span of 6 bases. The CDR3 coding sequence is TGTGCCAGCAGCTTACGGCTAAATGAGCAGTTCTTC. Its protein product is CASSLRLNEQFF.

This clonotype was seen ten or more times. The V call is TRBV7-2, the J call TRBJ1-1; D remains ambiguous. V dropped 1 base and J dropped 0 bases, with 6 bases sitting between them. Germline V CDR1 and CDR2: SGHTA, FQGNSA. This CDR3 has 14 amino acids. The CDR3 spells CASSLVRMNTEAFF. The CDR3 nucleotides are TGTGCCAGCAGCTTAGTACGGATGAACACTGAAGCTTTCTTT.

The chain combines TRBV10-2 with TRBJ2-3, with 11 bases matching TRBD2. This CDR3 has 15 residues. Germline CDR1 is WSHSY and CDR2 is SAAADI. The V and J ends lost 2 bases and 5 bases, in that order; junction bases with no gene match: 3. CDR3 nucleotides: TGCGCCAGCAGTGAGGGCGGACTAGCGGGAGATACGCAGTATTTT. Translating gives CASSEGGLAGDTQYF.

This clonotype came up many times. J is TRBJ2-5 and V is TRBV7-6; D may match TRBD1 or TRBD2 (7 bases each). This CDR3 has 16 amino acids. Trimming removed 7 bases at V and 4 bases at J, with 22 bases between. Germline V gene sequence: CDR1 SGHVS, CDR2 FNYEAQ. The CDR3 sequence: CASTPVGGGIGETQYF. In DNA form, the CDR3 reads TGTGCCAGCACCCCAGTGGGAGGGGGCATCGGAGAGACCCAGTACTTC.

There are many counts of this clonotype. The chain has TRBV12-3 or TRBV12-4 and TRBJ2-3; TRBD1 agrees at 11 bases. V was clipped by 6 bases and J by 2 bases; unmatched bases: 7. The CDR3 consists of 16 residues. CDR3 nucleotides: TGTGCCAGCAGCCGACGGGGACAGGGGGTCACAGATACGCAGTATTTT. Amino acids: CASSRRGQGVTDTQYF.

The rearrangement links TRBV15 to TRBJ2-7; TRBD1 matches at 8 bases. This CDR3 has 15 residues. With V trimmed by 1 base and J by 8 bases, 10 bases remained unmatched. CDR1 and CDR2 from the germline V gene are LNHNV and YYDKDF (reference sequence). The CDR3 nucleotides are TGTGCCACCAGCAGAGGGGACAGGTCACAGGGGAAGCAGTACTTC. The encoded protein is CATSRGDRSQGKQYF.